These 16 T cell receptor beta chains originate from one sample sequenced in a study of OX40 agonist ivuxolimab in advanced cancers. Method: immunoSEQ multiplex PCR; TCRdb's copy keeps in-frame clones and lacks some. The data contain roughly 80,000 clones, around 86% of them singletons. Sequences were derived from CD4+ or CD8+ T cells sorted from blood, sampled in a trial of the OX40 agonist ivuxolimab. These receptors were obtained from an adult with an advanced solid tumor such as melanoma, head and neck, liver or kidney cancer.

This clone has a single count. The chain joins TRBV30 to TRBJ2-5; perhaps TRBD2 as D (6 bases). The V gene's germline CDR1 is GTSNPN and CDR2 SVGIG (reference sequence). The ends were cut back, 5 bases at V and 4 bases at J, with 14 bases in the middle. This CDR3 spans 13 amino acids. The CDR3 protein is CAWSYGGRETQYF. The CDR3 nucleotides are TGTGCCTGGTCATATGGAGGGAGAGAGACCCAGTACTTC. Looking up the rest from reference TRBV30 and TRBJ2-5 gives the full variable domain: SQTIHQWPATLVQPVGSPLSLECTVEGTSNPNLYWYRQAAGRGLQLLFYSVGIGQISSEVPQNLSASRPQDRQFILSSKKLLLSDSGFYLCAWSYGGRETQYFGPGTRLLVL.

Remarks on this clone: At the DNA level, this CDR3 is encoded by other sequences in the same sample as well. The chain links TRBV6-5 to TRBJ2-2; TRBD1 is a possible D gene (5 bases). V was trimmed by 4 bases and J by 4 bases, leaving 16 bases between them. This CDR3 comprises 16 residues. CDR1 and CDR2 (germline): MNHEY, SVGAGI. The CDR3 bases are TGTGCCAGCAGTTTTACTAACCCCAGGGTCACCGGGGAGCTGTTTTTT. The encoded protein is CASSFTNPRVTGELFF.

The sample holds a few counts of this clone. This sequence joins TRBV11-2 and TRBJ2-1; 11 bases align to TRBD2. Germline loops: CDR1 SGHAT, CDR2 FQNNGV. CDR3 length equals 15 residues. J was trimmed by 9 bases and V by 4 bases; bases with no gene match: 8. CDR3 loop: CASSSVAGGVGEQFF. Written as DNA, the CDR3 is TGTGCCAGCAGCTCCGTAGCGGGAGGGGTCGGTGAGCAGTTCTTC.

This clone was seen a single time. V and J are TRBV4-1 and TRBJ2-7; D ambiguous. V lost 0 bases, J lost 2 bases, and 11 bases lay in between. The CDR3 runs 15 residues. The germline CDR1 and CDR2 sequences are MGHRA and YSYEKL. DNA for the CDR3: TGCGCCAGCAGCCAAGAAGCCCTCCCAGCCTACGAGCAGTACTTC. It specifies CASSQEALPAYEQYF.

The chain is built from TRBV5-1 and TRBJ2-5, with a weak D call TRBD2 (7 bases). This CDR3 is 17 amino acids long. Trimming cost V 4 bases and J 5 bases, with 24 bases left between them. Germline CDR1 is SGHRS and CDR2 is YFSETQ. The CDR3 reads CASSLMGPSGGGETQYF. The CDR3 DNA reads as TGCGCCAGCAGCCTCATGGGTCCTAGCGGAGGGGGGGAGACCCAGTACTTC.

The V and J genes are TRBV7-9 and TRBJ2-1; D is tentatively TRBD1 or TRBD2 (6 bases each). The CDR3 length is 14 residues. Germline CDR1 is SEHNR and CDR2 is FQNEAQ (reference sequence). V dropped 0 bases and J dropped 8 bases, with 11 bases sitting between them. The CDR3 nucleotides read TGTGCCAGCAGCTTAGCGGGGGGCCCGGATGAGCAGTTCTTC. It codes for CASSLAGGPDEQFF.

This chain uses TRBV18 with TRBJ1-2; D is unresolved. Trimming removed 6 bases at V and 1 base at J, with 12 bases between. The CDR3 is 14 residues long. The germline V gene has CDR1 KGHSH and CDR2 LQKENI. CDR3 sequence reads: CASSLNGDNYGYTF. In DNA, the CDR3 is TGTGCCAGCTCCCTAAATGGGGATAACTATGGCTACACCTTC.

This sequence joins TRBV4-1 and TRBJ1-1; D not certain. The germline gives CDR1 MGHRA, CDR2 YSYEKL. Trimming removed 0 bases at V and 7 bases at J, with 9 bases between. This CDR3 contains 13 residues. The CDR3, as DNA: TGCGCCAGCAGCCAAGATTACGAGGTTGAAGCTTTCTTT. Translation gives CASSQDYEVEAFF.

This clone was observed a handful of times. This chain connects TRBV18 to TRBJ1-6; D ambiguous. With 1 base removed from V and 5 bases from J, the gap between germline ends came to 12 bases. The CDR3 contains 16 residues. Per the germline V gene, CDR1 is KGHSH and CDR2 is LQKENI. The CDR3 here is CASSPRQLTDNSPLHF. CDR3 sequence (DNA): TGTGCCAGCTCACCACGGCAGCTAACCGATAATTCACCCCTCCACTTT.

The chain combines TRBV5-4 with TRBJ2-5; D tentatively reads TRBD1 or TRBD2 (5 bases each). Trimming shortened V by 4 bases and J by 5 bases, and 18 bases separated the two germline ends. The CDR3 loop spans 15 amino acids. Germline V CDR1 and CDR2: SGHNT, YYREEE (reference sequence). Written as DNA, the CDR3 is TGTGCCAGCAGCCCAGGGAGCGGAGAAAGGGAGACCCAGTACTTC. Its protein product is CASSPGSGERETQYF.

The table lists this clone with a few counts. The chain has TRBV19 and TRBJ1-1; D is unclear. Between the trimmed V and J ends, which lost 6 bases and 1 base, there was a span of 9 bases. The CDR3 sequence is 13 residues long. Germline V gives CDR1 LNHDA, CDR2 SQIVND (reference sequence). CDR3 nucleotide sequence: TGTGCCAGTAGCCGAGTTTCGAACACTGAAGCTTTCTTT. Its translation: CASSRVSNTEAFF.

As for this clone: Other DNA sequences from this sample encode an identical CDR3 as well. V gene TRBV6-1 combines with J gene TRBJ2-3; TRBD2 matches 11 bases. This CDR3 is built from 14 residues. Germline CDR1 MNHNS, CDR2 SASEGT. Unmatched junction bases numbered 0, after V lost 6 bases and J lost 1 base. The CDR3 loop is CASRTSGGTDTQYF. CDR3 DNA sequence: TGTGCCAGCAGGACTAGCGGGGGCACAGATACGCAGTATTTT.

In its sample, this clone was seen once. The chain employs TRBV12-5 and TRBJ1-3; perhaps TRBD1 as D (5 bases). This CDR3 has 15 amino acids. Trimming left V 4 bases short and J 4 bases short, with 14 bases between. Germline CDR1 and CDR2: LGHNT and FRNRAP. The CDR3 here is CASGSGTRGGNTIYF. The CDR3 region has the DNA TGTGCTAGTGGTTCAGGGACCCGGGGCGGAAACACCATATATTTT.

This clone was observed a handful of times. The CDR3 coding sequence is TGTGCCAGCAACGGACAGTACGAAAAACTGTTTTTT. This encodes CASNGQYEKLFF. The rearrangement joins TRBV2 to TRBJ1-4, with D maybe TRBD1 (6 bases). The V and J ends lost 7 bases and 8 bases respectively, with 11 bases between them. Germline CDR1 is SNHLY and CDR2 is FYNNEI. This CDR3 is built from 12 residues.

The rearrangement uses TRBV30 and TRBJ1-3, with a possible D match to TRBD1 (5 bases). Germline CDR1 and CDR2: GTSNPN and SVGIG (reference sequence). V lost 1 base to trimming and J lost 0 bases, with 13 bases between them. The CDR3 consists of 16 residues. CDR3 sequence reads: CAWSGQQTLSGNTIYF. The CDR3 DNA reads as TGTGCCTGGAGTGGACAGCAGACTCTCTCTGGAAACACCATATATTTT. The full variable domain, with the rest looked up from reference TRBV30 and TRBJ1-3, is SQTIHQWPATLVQPVGSPLSLECTVEGTSNPNLYWYRQAAGRGLQLLFYSVGIGQISSEVPQNLSASRPQDRQFILSSKKLLLSDSGFYLCAWSGQQTLSGNTIYFGEGSWLTVV.

V usage is TRBV5-4 and J usage is TRBJ2-5; 10 nucleotides align to TRBD2. This CDR3 region has 16 residues. The ends lost 4 bases at V and 4 bases at J; junction bases unmatched: 10. Germline CDR1 reads SGHNT; CDR2 reads YYREEE (reference sequence). CDR3 protein: CASSPASSGSTETQYF. CDR3 DNA sequence: TGTGCCAGCAGCCCGGCTTCTAGCGGGAGTACAGAGACCCAGTACTTC.